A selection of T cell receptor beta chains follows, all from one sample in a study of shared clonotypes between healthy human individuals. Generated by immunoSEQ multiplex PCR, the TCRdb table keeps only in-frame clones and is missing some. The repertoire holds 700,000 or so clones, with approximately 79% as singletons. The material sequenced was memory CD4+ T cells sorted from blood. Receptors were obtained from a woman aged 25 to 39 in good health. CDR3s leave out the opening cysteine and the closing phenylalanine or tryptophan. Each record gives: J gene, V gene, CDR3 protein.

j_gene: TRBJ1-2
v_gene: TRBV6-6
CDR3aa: ASSSDDRGFNYGYT

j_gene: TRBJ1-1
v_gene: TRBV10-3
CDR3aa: AIGANTEAF

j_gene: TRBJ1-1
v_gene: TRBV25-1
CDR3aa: ASSEFPSLEAF

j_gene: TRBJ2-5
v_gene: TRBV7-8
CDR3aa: ASSLGATSGRGETQY

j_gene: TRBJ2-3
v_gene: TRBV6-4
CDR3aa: ASSREASGSYDTQY

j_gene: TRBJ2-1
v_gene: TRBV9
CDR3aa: ASSVGTSRGDEQF

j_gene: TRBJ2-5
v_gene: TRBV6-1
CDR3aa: ASSELRHLQETQY

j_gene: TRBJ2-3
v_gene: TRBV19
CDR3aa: ASSIEPATDTQY

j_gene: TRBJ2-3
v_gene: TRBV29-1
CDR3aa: SVSRGVGQGRTDTQY

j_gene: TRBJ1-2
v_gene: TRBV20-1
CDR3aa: SASPGGYT

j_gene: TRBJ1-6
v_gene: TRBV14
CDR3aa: ASSQDYGLLLH

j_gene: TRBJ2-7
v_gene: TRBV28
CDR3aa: ASSLQRDRPSSYEQY

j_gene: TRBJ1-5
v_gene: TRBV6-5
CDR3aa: ASSKEGQADQPQH

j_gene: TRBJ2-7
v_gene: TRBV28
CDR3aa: ASKQSYEQY

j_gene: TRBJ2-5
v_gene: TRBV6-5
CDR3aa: ASSLAGGETQY

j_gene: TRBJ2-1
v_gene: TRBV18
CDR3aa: ASSPRGQHNEQF

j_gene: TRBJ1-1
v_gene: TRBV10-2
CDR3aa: ASSPGAGEAF

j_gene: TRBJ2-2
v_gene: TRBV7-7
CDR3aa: ASSSSGRGNTGELF

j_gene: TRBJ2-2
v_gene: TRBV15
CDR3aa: ATSGDLPGELF

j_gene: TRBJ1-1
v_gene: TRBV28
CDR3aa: ASSSTTGQAF

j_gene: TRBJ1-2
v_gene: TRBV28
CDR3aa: ASSFKGSDLYGYT

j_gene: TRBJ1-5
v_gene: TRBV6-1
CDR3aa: ASRLRIYQPQH

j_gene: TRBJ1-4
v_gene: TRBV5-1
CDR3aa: ASSLEGRGHEKLF

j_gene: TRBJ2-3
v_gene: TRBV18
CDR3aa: ASSPLSTDTQY

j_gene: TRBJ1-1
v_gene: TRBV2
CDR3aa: ASSEAGLTAF

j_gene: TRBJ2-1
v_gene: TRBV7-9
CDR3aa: ASSLGTGGHNEQF

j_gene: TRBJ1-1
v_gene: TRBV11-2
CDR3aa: ASSLTGAETEAF

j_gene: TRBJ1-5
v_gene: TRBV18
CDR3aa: ASSPTAQNQPQH

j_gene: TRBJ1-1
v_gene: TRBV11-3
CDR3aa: ASSETGTFPEAF

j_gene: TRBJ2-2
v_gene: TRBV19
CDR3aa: ASSWLLGDTGELF

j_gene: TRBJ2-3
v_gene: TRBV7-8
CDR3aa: ASSWMGLAGDTQY

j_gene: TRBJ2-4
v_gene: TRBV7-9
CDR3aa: ASSPLRAGGDIQY

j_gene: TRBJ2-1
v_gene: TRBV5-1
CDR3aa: ASKEYNEQF

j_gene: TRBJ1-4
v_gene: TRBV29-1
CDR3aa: SVGEHGKLF

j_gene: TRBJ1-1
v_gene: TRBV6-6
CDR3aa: ASTRQNTEAF

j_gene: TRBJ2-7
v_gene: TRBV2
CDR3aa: ASSEAPASGNYEQY

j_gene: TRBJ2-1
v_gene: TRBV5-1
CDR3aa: ASSLSSSGYNEQF

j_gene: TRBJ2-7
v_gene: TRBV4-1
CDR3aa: ASSMGLAKISAYEQY

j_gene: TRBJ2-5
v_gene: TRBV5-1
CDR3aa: ASSSLAGAGETQY

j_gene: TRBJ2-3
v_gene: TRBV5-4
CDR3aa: ASSRQLAREDTQY

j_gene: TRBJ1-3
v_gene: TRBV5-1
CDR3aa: ASSFGQEGAGNTIY

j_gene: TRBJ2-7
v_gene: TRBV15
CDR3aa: ATSRTGTSGKYEQY

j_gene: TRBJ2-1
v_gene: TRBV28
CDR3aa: ASTPGDRDVNEQF

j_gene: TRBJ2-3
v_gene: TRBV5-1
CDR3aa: ASSWTLPAANTDTQY

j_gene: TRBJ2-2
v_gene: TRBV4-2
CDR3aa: ASSQDREVTGELF

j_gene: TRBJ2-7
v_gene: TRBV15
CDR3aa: ATSRDKLEQY

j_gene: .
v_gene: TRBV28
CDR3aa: ASSLPERRPYEQY